This T cell receptor (beta chain) comes out of a study of vaccination and CD4 T cells after COVID-19 (dated 2022 in TCRdb). For context, the study as a whole: Convalescent patients had a positive SARS-CoV-2 result on nasal swab PCR, and of these patients, fewer than ten had mild disease and one had severe disease. The convalescent cohort included six males and four females, with two Hispanic individuals, seven Caucasians, two Asians and one multiracial person. Participants received two doses of either the Pfizer-BioNTech BNT162b2 vaccine (n=8) or the Moderna mRNA-1273 vaccine (n=2). Post-COVID blood samples from convalescent patients were collected a median of approximately 100 days after diagnosis, with a range of about 35 to 180 days. Post-vaccine blood samples were obtained a median of about 70 days after the second vaccine dose, with a range of roughly 14 to 241 days. Culture stimuli were overlapping spike peptide pools from SARS-CoV-2 and from the common cold coronaviruses HCoV-NL63, HCoV-OC43 and HCoV-229E. As controls, cultures received a CEFX viral epitope pool (the positive control), an HIV-1 Nef peptide pool (the negative control), or no peptide at all. The spike-specific CD4+ TCR repertoire was compared before and after mRNA vaccination in 10 COVID-19 convalescent patients and a few infection-naive healthy vaccine recipients. The research as a whole found: The number of convalescent patients in the study was relatively small, and the study did not examine early timepoints following natural infection. An increase in the median number of SARS-CoV-2-reactive clonotypes from 21 after infection to roughly 38 after vaccination was observed, but the change was not found to be significant. In convalescent patients, a median 86.3% of post-vaccine SARS-CoV-2-reactive clones were detected only after vaccination, and vaccine-specific priming was suggested by this finding. Nearly all vaccine-specific clones in convalescent patients (304 of 307) were mono-reactive for SARS-CoV-2 spike rather than cross-reactive with common cold coronaviruses.

Interpreted using the paper, the treatment or condition label stands for: approximately nine-day PBMC culture with coronavirus spike peptide pools or control peptides (ViraFEST assay). The ViraFEST assay was used in the study, in which antigen-specific T cells were expanded with peptide pools and expanded clonotypes were subsequently identified by TCR sequencing. Positive SARS-CoV-2 PCR tests in the convalescent patients dated from March to December 2020, before Alpha, Beta and Delta variants emerged in the United States. Each well held some 2 million PBMCs cultured in IMDM containing about 5% human AB serum and about 10 IU/ml IL-2, with 8.5 to 10 ug/ml peptide pools added. Half of the culture medium was replaced with fresh IL-2-containing medium on days 3 and 7. CD4+ T cells were isolated after approximately 10 days of culture through negative selection using the EasySep CD4+ T cell isolation kit. Ficoll-Paque Plus gradient centrifugation was used to isolate PBMCs from whole blood, and the isolated PBMCs were then either used fresh or cryopreserved at -140C. In general, triplicate wells were set up for every culture condition.

CDR3 length: 13 amino acids, cysteine to phenylalanine. Kept here is only the CDR3 DNA, which spans 39 bases and is read in frame from base 1. V gives up 5 bases and J gives up 5 bases, and the segment between their germline ends measures 12 bases. The germline V gene encodes CDR1 DFQATT and CDR2 SNEGSKA (reference sequence). Library method: PCR. DNA from cultured CD4+ T cells underwent TCR sequencing with the Oncomine TCR Beta short-read assay at the Johns Hopkins FTIC core. Genomic DNA was extracted from the cultured CD4+ T cells with the QIAamp micro DNA kit. Oncomine TCR Beta libraries from cultured CD4+ T cells were pooled using unique dual indexes and sequenced on an Illumina iSeq 100. Concerning the study's data processing: Non-productive sequences were removed, and CDR3s not starting with C, not ending with F or W, or shorter than 7 amino acids were discarded. Antigen-specific clonotypes were identified with the MANAFEST web application by comparing peptide-stimulated wells with reference and other culture wells. An FDR below 0.05, an odds ratio above 5, and a productive frequency above 0.1% in at least two of three replicate wells were required for clones to be considered positive. Cross-reactive clonotypes were defined as significantly expanded in both SARS-CoV-2 spike wells and at least one common cold coronavirus spike condition. Similarity between CDR3 sequences was evaluated in R version 3.6.1 using Levenshtein distances (stringdist) and unrooted phylogenetic trees (ape). Using fastp at Q25 and MiXCR, TCRdb reprocessed the public reads and kept productive beta chains. CDR3 protein sequences are deduplicated, and each keeps its most common genes and DNA. None of the V and J calls come from the authors' own analysis; TCRdb made them. The sample includes 8,500 to 14,000 distinct CDR3 sequences, with roughly two thirds observed a single time. Approximately 25% of the sample is in the top ten clones.

With respect to this clonotype: Its target antigen remains unknown. Base qualities are not provided; no much larger clone lies one nucleotide away.

The source material was CD4+ T cells from blood, cultured in vitro, sampled before SARS-CoV-2 vaccination. The clonotype originates from a human donor who had recovered from COVID-19. The chain links TRBV20-1 with TRBJ2-2, and TRBD2 may be the D gene, going by 5 matching bases. The sequenced DNA is TGCAGTGCTCTCCGTCCGGGAACCGGGGAGCTGTTTTTT. Its product reads: CSALRPGTGELFF.